The T cell receptor beta chain described here comes from a study of T-cell reconstitution after alpha-beta-depleted transplantation in children. Study findings and constraints: One year post-transplant, T-cell counts and diversity were largely derived from T cells produced anew. Several hundred expanded graft clones reportedly gave rise to the alpha-beta T cells present about two months after transplant. Some patients' high day-60 TCRbeta diversity was traced to surviving recipient T cells and thymic progenitors.

Construction of the TCRbeta library involved unique molecular identifiers. TCRdb reprocessed the PCR reads via MiXCR and lists one record per CDR3 protein. In the table there are approximately 800,000 distinct CDR3 sequences, 16% of which are singletons. CDR3 length: 17 residues. The trim removed 0 bases at V and 3 bases at J, leaving 5 bases unmatched. This clonotype was counted ten times or more. What it binds is not known. The rearrangement links TRBV12-3 or TRBV12-4 to TRBJ2-3; 11 bases are a match to TRBD2. The sequence was obtained from a male patient under 18 who had a stem cell transplant for acute lymphoblastic leukemia, so the T cells may come from the graft donor. Sequencing used PBMCs, mostly from graft donor cells, obtained 360 days after TCRalphabeta/CD19-depleted stem cell transplant. The CDR3 sequence: CASSLAEGLAVTDTQYF. CDR3 in DNA: TGTGCCAGCAGTTTAGCCGAGGGACTAGCGGTTACAGATACGCAGTATTTT.